A single count supports the clone carrying this T cell receptor (beta chain). The antigen remains undetermined. The sample comes from a study of T cell repertoires in aging, cancer and after chemotherapy. Study background: Patients with glioblastoma brain tumors were sampled before and after temozolomide-based therapy. The whole study produced a dataset of roughly 8.6 million TCR reads. Study-level findings and limits: Loss of evenness, beyond lost richness, contributed to age-related TCR diversity decline in cancer patients. Rebound thymic output was suggested by rising median generation probability during chemotherapy in each cancer cohort.

The template was genomic DNA from peripheral blood, not RNA. Rearranged V-D-J TRB sequences were amplified with a mixed TRB-A/B primer pool. From the multiplex PCR reads, TCRdb called clonotypes with MiXCR, one entry per CDR3 protein. This sample yields some 3,000 distinct CDR3 sequences, of which about 24% are seen a single time; 10% to 12% belongs to the top ten. This CDR3 is 19 amino acids long. With V trimmed by 4 bases and J by 0 bases, 11 bases remained unmatched. The chain carries TRBV12-3 or TRBV12-4 and TRBJ2-6, with 8 bases lining up with TRBD1. The material sequenced was blood. This clonotype was obtained from a human donor with a solid tumor. The CDR3 is CASSSETGALSSGANVLTF. The CDR3 nucleotides read TGTGCCAGCAGTTCCGAGACAGGGGCCTTGAGCTCTGGGGCCAACGTCCTGACTTTC.